The next 25 T cell receptor beta chains were all read from a single sample in a study of OX40 agonist ivuxolimab in advanced cancers. The table came from immunoSEQ multiplex PCR; TCRdb's copy has only in-frame clones and leaves some out. The table has tens of thousands of clones, about 89% seen once. The sample was CD4+ or CD8+ T cells sorted from blood, taken in a trial of the OX40 agonist ivuxolimab. The source is an adult with an advanced solid tumor such as melanoma, head and neck, liver or kidney cancer.

This rearrangement joins TRBV5-6 to TRBJ2-1; D is unresolved. Germline CDR1 is SGHDT and CDR2 is YYEEEE. The V end was cut by 0 bases, the J end by 2 bases, with 12 bases between. This CDR3 region has 16 residues. In nucleotides, the CDR3 is TGTGCCAGCAGCTTGGAACTCCCGCTGGCCTACAATGAGCAGTTCTTC. This codes for CASSLELPLAYNEQFF. The whole variable domain, filled in from reference TRBV5-6 and TRBJ2-1, reads DAGVTQSPTHLIKTRGQQVTLRCSPKSGHDTVSWYQQALGQGPQFIFQYYEEEERQRGNFPDRFSGHQFPNYSSELNVNALLLGDSALYLCASSLELPLAYNEQFFGPGTRLTVL.

The chain combines TRBV4-1 with TRBJ2-2, with 9 nucleotides matching TRBD1. This CDR3 is 16 amino acids long. Germline CDR1 reads MGHRA; CDR2 reads YSYEKL. J gave up 5 bases and V 4 bases, and 8 bases lay outside the gene matches. The CDR3 loop reads CASSLSDRGGTGELFF. The DNA for the CDR3 is TGCGCCAGCAGCCTTAGTGACAGGGGGGGGACCGGGGAGCTGTTTTTT.

In its sample, this clone was seen once. The chain employs TRBV6-5 and TRBJ2-5; 11 nucleotides align to TRBD2. This CDR3 is built from 16 residues. V lost 0 bases, J lost 4 bases, and 4 bases stayed unmatched. CDR1 is MNHEY, CDR2 SVGAGI, per germline. CDR3 sequence: CASSYSPTSGGETQYF. CDR3 bases: TGTGCCAGCAGTTACTCCCCAACTAGCGGGGGAGAGACCCAGTACTTC.

The chain carries TRBV7-3 and TRBJ1-1; D might be TRBD1 (5 bases). This CDR3 comprises 17 residues. With 2 bases removed from V and 2 bases from J, the gap between germline ends came to 18 bases. Germline V CDR1 and CDR2: SGHTA, FQGTGA. The CDR3 coding sequence is TGTGCCAGCAGCTTAGGACATTACACCGCCGGTAACACTGAAGCTTTCTTT. Its protein is CASSLGHYTAGNTEAFF.

This clone is a singleton in its sample. This chain links TRBV11-3 with TRBJ1-1; 8 bases are shared with TRBD1. The V gene's germline CDR1 is SGHNT and CDR2 YENEEA. The CDR3 contains 13 residues. V trimming: 5 bases; J trimming: 7 bases; junction bases outside the gene matches: 6. The CDR3 reads CASSADRGGEAFF. The DNA for the CDR3 is TGTGCCAGCAGCGCCGACAGGGGAGGTGAAGCTTTCTTT.

The J gene is TRBJ1-1, the V gene TRBV2; D is undetermined. CDR1 is SNHLY and CDR2 is FYNNEI in the germline V gene. Trimming removed 7 bases from V and 4 bases from J, with 7 bases in between. This CDR3 region has 11 residues. The CDR3 region is CASNPGTEAFF. The CDR3 region has the DNA TGTGCCAGCAATCCGGGCACTGAAGCTTTCTTT.

This chain links TRBV19 with TRBJ1-5; TRBD1 aligns across 7 bases. Germline V gene sequence: CDR1 LNHDA, CDR2 SQIVND (reference sequence). The CDR3 totals 17 residues. The V gene end was trimmed by 0 bases and the J gene end by 5 bases; junction bases not matched to a gene: 10. Here the CDR3 reads CASSIEERNRGYQPQHF. The CDR3 DNA reads as TGTGCCAGTAGTATAGAAGAAAGGAACAGGGGTTATCAGCCCCAGCATTTT.

This rearrangement joins TRBV11-2 to TRBJ2-6; D not certain. The CDR3 consists of 12 residues. Germline assignment: CDR1 SGHAT and CDR2 FQNNGV. CDR3 bases: TGTGGTACAAGGACTGGGGCCAACGTCCTGACTTTC. Its protein is CGTRTGANVLTF.

This clone appeared a few times. The chain is built from TRBV7-9 and TRBJ1-1; possible D gene TRBD1, 5 bases. CDR3 length: 13 amino acids. Trimming left V 10 bases short and J 2 bases short, with 14 bases between. The germline CDR1 and CDR2 sequences are SEHNR and FQNEAQ (reference sequence). The CDR3 sequence is CANPGDANTEAFF. CDR3 nucleotide sequence: TGTGCCAACCCGGGGGATGCAAACACTGAAGCTTTCTTT.

The genes are TRBV13 and TRBJ2-3; 7 bases map to TRBD2. Losses at the gene ends were 6 bases for V and 2 bases for J; bases not matched to a gene: 8. There are 15 residues in the CDR3. The germline V gene has CDR1 PRHDT and CDR2 FYEKMQ (reference sequence). CDR3 residues: CASRERGALTDTQYF. As DNA, the CDR3 is TGTGCCAGCAGGGAGCGGGGAGCCCTCACAGATACGCAGTATTTT. The full variable domain, with the rest looked up from reference TRBV13 and TRBJ2-3, is AAGVIQSPRHLIKEKRETATLKCYPIPRHDTVYWYQQGPGQDPQFLISFYEKMQSDKGSIPDRFSAQQFSDYHSELNMSSLELGDSALYFCASRERGALTDTQYFGPGTRLTVL.

The gene calls are TRBV4-3 and TRBJ1-2; unclear D gene. This CDR3 region has 15 residues. The V end was cut by 0 bases, the J end by 4 bases, with 12 bases between. CDR1 is LGHNA and CDR2 is YSLEER in the germline V gene. CDR3 in amino acids: CASSQDRSELYGYTF. The CDR3 DNA follows: TGCGCCAGCAGCCAAGATCGGTCAGAACTCTATGGCTACACCTTC.

This chain joins TRBV6-1 and TRBJ1-3; D call uncertain. This CDR3 has 16 residues. Germline V gene sequence: CDR1 MNHNS, CDR2 SASEGT. Trimming took off 2 bases at V and 0 bases at J, with 11 bases between the two ends. The CDR3 DNA sequence: TGTGCCAGCAGTGAACTCCGAGAACCCTCTGGAAACACCATATATTTT. Its protein product is CASSELREPSGNTIYF.

V is TRBV6-6 and J is TRBJ2-7; D possibly corresponds to TRBD1 (5 bases). The CDR3 length is 13 residues. Germline CDR1 and CDR2: MNHNY and SVGAGI (reference sequence). The V end lost 6 bases, the J end lost 2 bases, and 11 bases lay between the germline ends. The CDR3 nucleotides read TGTGCCAGCAGCCCAGGGATCACCTACGAGCAGTACTTC. Protein sequence: CASSPGITYEQYF.

The V call is TRBV5-1, the J call TRBJ1-2; D possibly corresponds to TRBD1 (5 bases). V lost 0 bases and J lost 7, with 19 bases in between. This CDR3 is built from 16 residues. In germline, CDR1 is SGHRS, CDR2 YFSETQ. In DNA, the CDR3 is TGCGCCAGCAGCTTGGTACTCGGGGGGAGATCGCTTGGCTACACCTTC. Translating gives CASSLVLGGRSLGYTF. The full variable domain, with the rest looked up from reference TRBV5-1 and TRBJ1-2, is KAGVTQTPRYLIKTRGQQVTLSCSPISGHRSVSWYQQTPGQGLQFLFEYFSETQRNKGNFPGRFSGRQFSNSRSEMNVSTLELGDSALYLCASSLVLGGRSLGYTFGSGTRLTVV.

The J gene is TRBJ1-4, the V gene TRBV28; D unclear. The V end lost 7 bases, the J end lost 7 bases, and 19 bases lay between the germline ends. Germline V gene data show CDR1 as MDHEN and CDR2 as SYDVKM. This CDR3 has 15 residues. CDR3 DNA sequence: TGTGCCAGCATCTTGAGGCCGGATGTCGGTGAAAAACTGTTTTTT. It encodes CASILRPDVGEKLFF.

The chain couples TRBV4-1 to TRBJ2-5; the D is unclear. Germline V CDR1 and CDR2: MGHRA, YSYEKL. V was trimmed by 0 bases and J by 5 bases, leaving 4 bases between them. The CDR3 spans 12 residues. CDR3: CASSQDRETQYF. In DNA, the CDR3 is TGCGCCAGCAGCCAAGATCGGGAGACCCAGTACTTC.

DNA of the CDR3: TGTGCCAGCAGCTTTTTGACAGCTCCTGAAGCTTTCTTT. Encoded protein: CASSFLTAPEAFF. The chain couples TRBV5-4 to TRBJ1-1; maybe TRBD1 (5 bases). The CDR3 has 13 amino acids. Trimming shortened V by 2 bases and J by 6 bases, and 11 bases separated the two germline ends. Germline values: CDR1 SGHNT, CDR2 YYREEE (reference sequence).

The V gene is TRBV2, the J gene TRBJ1-3; tentatively, D is TRBD1 (6 bases). CDR3 length: 16 residues. The ends were cut back, 3 bases at V and 4 bases at J, with 16 bases in the middle. The germline V gene encodes CDR1 SNHLY and CDR2 FYNNEI. The CDR3 protein is CASSDNLYRDGNTIYF. The CDR3 DNA reads TGTGCCAGCAGTGATAATCTGTACAGGGACGGAAACACCATATATTTT. The full variable domain, with the rest looked up from reference TRBV2 and TRBJ1-3, is EPEVTQTPSHQVTQMGQEVILRCVPISNHLYFYWYRQILGQKVEFLVSFYNNEISEKSEIFDDQFSVERPDGSNFTLKIRSTKLEDSAMYFCASSDNLYRDGNTIYFGEGSWLTVV.

V and J are TRBV27 and TRBJ2-1; 7 bases map to TRBD1. The CDR3 consists of 16 residues. V shed 1 base, J shed 8 bases, and the junction held 11 bases outside the gene matches. In germline, CDR1 is MNHEY, CDR2 SMNVEV (reference sequence). The CDR3 nucleotides are TGTGCCAGCAGTTTATTGGGGCAGGGGGTGGGGGATGAGCAGTTCTTC. It yields the protein CASSLLGQGVGDEQFF.

The chain recombines TRBV19 with TRBJ1-6, with D possibly TRBD1 on 5 matching bases. Germline CDR1 is LNHDA and CDR2 is SQIVND (reference sequence). Deletions cut 5 bases from V and 8 bases from J, with 13 bases between. This CDR3 has 14 amino acids. As DNA, the CDR3 is TGTGCCAGTAGTCCCCGGGACCAGGATTCACCCCTCCACTTT. Its translation is CASSPRDQDSPLHF.

This chain links TRBV6-5 with TRBJ2-1; unclear D gene. Germline V CDR1 and CDR2: MNHEY, SVGAGI. The CDR3 extends over 16 amino acids. V was trimmed by 0 bases and J by 6 bases, leaving 15 bases between them. The CDR3 spells CASSYSSGEKTNEQFF. In DNA, the CDR3 is TGTGCCAGCAGTTACTCCTCCGGCGAGAAAACCAATGAGCAGTTCTTC.

The rearrangement links TRBV28 to TRBJ2-7; weak D call: TRBD1 (6 bases). V gave up 5 bases and J gave up 2 bases, with 13 bases separating them. The germline V gene has CDR1 MDHEN and CDR2 SYDVKM. The CDR3 consists of 14 residues. The CDR3 region has the DNA TGTGCCAGCAGTCGAAGGGGACACCCCTACGAGCAGTACTTC. Residues: CASSRRGHPYEQYF.

The gene calls are TRBV4-1 and TRBJ2-5; TRBD1 matches 9 bases. The J call may be in error: the DNA end matches TRBJ2-7 better. The CDR3 is made up of 14 amino acids. In germline, CDR1 is MGHRA, CDR2 YSYEKL. In DNA, the CDR3 is TGCGCCAGTCGACCGGGACAGGGACCCTACGAGCAGTACTTC. It encodes CASRPGQGPYEQYF.

This chain uses TRBV15 with TRBJ1-4; TRBD1 aligns across 7 bases. This CDR3 is 14 amino acids long. Looked up from germline, CDR1 is LNHNV and CDR2 is YYDKDF (reference sequence). V dropped 9 bases and J dropped 3; count of bases not matched to a gene: 7. The CDR3, as DNA: TGTGCCACTTGGAGGGGGCGGGCTAATGAAAAACTGTTTTTT. Translation gives CATWRGRANEKLFF.

The V gene is TRBV27, the J gene TRBJ1-5, with D unresolved. Trimming stripped 2 bases from V and 2 bases from J, with 4 bases between. The CDR3 extends over 13 amino acids. CDR1 and CDR2 (germline): MNHEY, SMNVEV (reference sequence). CDR3 protein: CASSLHGNQPQHF. In DNA form, the CDR3 reads TGTGCCAGCAGTTTACACGGCAATCAGCCCCAGCATTTT.